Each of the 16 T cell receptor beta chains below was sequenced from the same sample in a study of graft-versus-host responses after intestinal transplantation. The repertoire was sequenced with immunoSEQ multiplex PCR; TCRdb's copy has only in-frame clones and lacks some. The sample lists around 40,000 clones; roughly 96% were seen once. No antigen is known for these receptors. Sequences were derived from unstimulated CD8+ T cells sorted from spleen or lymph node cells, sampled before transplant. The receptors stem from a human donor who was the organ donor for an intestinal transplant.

CDR3 sequence (DNA): TGTGCCAGCGAACCGGGACAGCCGTCCTACCGGTATGGCTACACCTTC. Translation: CASEPGQPSYRYGYTF. The V and J genes are TRBV5-4 and TRBJ1-2, with 7 bases lining up with TRBD1. The CDR3 loop spans 16 amino acids. Per the germline V gene, CDR1 is SGHNT and CDR2 is YYREEE (reference sequence). V shed 7 bases and J 5 bases; nucleotides not matched to a gene: 17.

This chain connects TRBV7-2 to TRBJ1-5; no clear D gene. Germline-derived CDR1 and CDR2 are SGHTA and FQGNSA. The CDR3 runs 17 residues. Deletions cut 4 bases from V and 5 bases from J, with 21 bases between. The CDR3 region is CASSSPGYEAGYQPQHF. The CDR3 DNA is TGTGCCAGCAGCTCTCCCGGGTACGAGGCGGGTTATCAGCCCCAGCATTTT.

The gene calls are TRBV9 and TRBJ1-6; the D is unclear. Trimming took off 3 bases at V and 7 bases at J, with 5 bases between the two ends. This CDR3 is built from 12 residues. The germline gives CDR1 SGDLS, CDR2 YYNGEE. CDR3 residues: CASSAGNSPLHF. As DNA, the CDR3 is TGTGCCAGCAGCGCCGGAAATTCACCCCTCCACTTT. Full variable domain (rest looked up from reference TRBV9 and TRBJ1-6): DSGVTQTPKHLITATGQRVTLRCSPRSGDLSVYWYQQSLDQGLQFLIQYYNGEERAKGNILERFSAQQFPDLHSELNLSSLELGDSALYFCASSAGNSPLHFGNGTRLTVT.

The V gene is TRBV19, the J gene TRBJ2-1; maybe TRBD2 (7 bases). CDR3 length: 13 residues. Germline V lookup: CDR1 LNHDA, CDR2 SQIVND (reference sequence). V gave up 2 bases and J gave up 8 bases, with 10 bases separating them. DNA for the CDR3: TGTGCCAGTAGTATATCGGGGGGCGATGAGCAGTTCTTC. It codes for CASSISGGDEQFF.

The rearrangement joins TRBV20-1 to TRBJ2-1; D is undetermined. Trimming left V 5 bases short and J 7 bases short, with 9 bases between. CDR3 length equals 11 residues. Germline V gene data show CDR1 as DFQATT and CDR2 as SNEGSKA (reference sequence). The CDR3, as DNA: TGCAGTGCTGATGGTGTTAATGAGCAGTTCTTC. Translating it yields CSADGVNEQFF.

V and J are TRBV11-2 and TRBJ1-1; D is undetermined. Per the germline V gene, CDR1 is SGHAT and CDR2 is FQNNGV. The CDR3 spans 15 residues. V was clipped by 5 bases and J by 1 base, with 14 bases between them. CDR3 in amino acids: CASSPKIGQNTEAFF. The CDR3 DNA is TGTGCCAGCAGCCCTAAGATAGGGCAGAACACTGAAGCTTTCTTT.

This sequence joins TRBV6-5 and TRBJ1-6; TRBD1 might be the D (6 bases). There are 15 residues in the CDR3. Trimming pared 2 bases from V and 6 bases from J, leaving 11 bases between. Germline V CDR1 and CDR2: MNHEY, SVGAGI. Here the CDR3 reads CASSYLTGINSPLHF. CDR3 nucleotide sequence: TGTGCCAGCAGTTACCTCACAGGGATTAATTCACCCCTCCACTTT.

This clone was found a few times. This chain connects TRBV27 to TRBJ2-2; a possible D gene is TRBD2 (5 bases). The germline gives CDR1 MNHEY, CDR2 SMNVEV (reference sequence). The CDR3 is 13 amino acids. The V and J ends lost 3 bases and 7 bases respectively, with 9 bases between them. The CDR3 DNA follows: TGTGCCAGCAGTTTTTGGAGGAACGGGGAGCTGTTTTTT. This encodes CASSFWRNGELFF.

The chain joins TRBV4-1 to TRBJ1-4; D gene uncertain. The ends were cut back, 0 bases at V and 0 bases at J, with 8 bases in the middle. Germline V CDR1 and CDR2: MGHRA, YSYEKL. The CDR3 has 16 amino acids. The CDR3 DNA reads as TGCGCCAGCAGCCAAGACCCCGGGGCAACTAATGAAAAACTGTTTTTT. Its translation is CASSQDPGATNEKLFF.

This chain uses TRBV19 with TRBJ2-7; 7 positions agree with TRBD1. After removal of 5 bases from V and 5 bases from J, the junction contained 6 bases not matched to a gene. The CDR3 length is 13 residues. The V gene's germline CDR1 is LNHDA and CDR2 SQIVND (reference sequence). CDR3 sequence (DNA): TGTGCCAGTAGTGCCCAACAGGGGAACGAGCAGTACTTC. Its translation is CASSAQQGNEQYF.

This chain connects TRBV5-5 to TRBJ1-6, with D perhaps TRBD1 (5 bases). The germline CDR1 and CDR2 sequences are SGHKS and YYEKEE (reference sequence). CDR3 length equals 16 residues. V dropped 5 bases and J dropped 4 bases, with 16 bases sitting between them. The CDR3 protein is CASSLPREAYNSPLHF. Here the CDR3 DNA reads TGTGCCAGCAGTTTGCCCAGGGAAGCGTATAATTCACCCCTCCACTTT. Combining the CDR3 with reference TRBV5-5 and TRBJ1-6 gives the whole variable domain DAGVTQSPTHLIKTRGQQVTLRCSPISGHKSVSWYQQVLGQGPQFIFQYYEKEERGRGNFPDRFSARQFPNYSSELNVNALLLGDSALYLCASSLPREAYNSPLHFGNGTRLTVT.

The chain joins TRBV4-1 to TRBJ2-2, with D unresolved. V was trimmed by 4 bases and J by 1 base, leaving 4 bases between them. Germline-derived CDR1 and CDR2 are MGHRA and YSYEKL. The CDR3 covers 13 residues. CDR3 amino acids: CASSRENTGELFF. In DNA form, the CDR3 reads TGCGCCAGCAGCCGTGAGAACACCGGGGAGCTGTTTTTT.

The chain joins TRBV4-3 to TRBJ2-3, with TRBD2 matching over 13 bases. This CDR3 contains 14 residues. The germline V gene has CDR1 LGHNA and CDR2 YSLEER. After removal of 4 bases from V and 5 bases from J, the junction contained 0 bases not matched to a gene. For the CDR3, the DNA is TGCGCCAGCAGCCGACTAGCGGGGGGAGATACGCAGTATTTT. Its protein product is CASSRLAGGDTQYF.

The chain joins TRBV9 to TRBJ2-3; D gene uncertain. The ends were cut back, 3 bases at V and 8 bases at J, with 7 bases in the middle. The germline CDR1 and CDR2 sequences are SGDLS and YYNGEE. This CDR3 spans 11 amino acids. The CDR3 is CASSDIGTQYF. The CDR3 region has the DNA TGTGCCAGCAGCGATATTGGTACGCAGTATTTT.

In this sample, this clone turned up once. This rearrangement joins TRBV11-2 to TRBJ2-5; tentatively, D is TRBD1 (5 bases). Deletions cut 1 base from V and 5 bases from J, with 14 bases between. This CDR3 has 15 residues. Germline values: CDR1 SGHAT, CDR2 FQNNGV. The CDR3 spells CASSLGAGWDETQYF. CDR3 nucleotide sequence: TGTGCCAGCAGCTTAGGGGCAGGGTGGGATGAGACCCAGTACTTC.

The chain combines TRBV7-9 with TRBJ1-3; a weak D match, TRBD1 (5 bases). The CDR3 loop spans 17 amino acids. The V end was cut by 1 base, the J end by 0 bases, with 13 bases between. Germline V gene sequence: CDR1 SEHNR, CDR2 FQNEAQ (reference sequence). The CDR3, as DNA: TGTGCCAGCAGCTTAGTATATGCTGGGGGCTCTGGAAACACCATATATTTT. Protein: CASSLVYAGGSGNTIYF.